The entry below gives a single TCR beta chain sequence along with its context. Its specificity is unknown. This specimen belongs to a study of early T cells in non-severe SARS-CoV-2 infection. Study background: Sequencing of unsorted whole blood was done on bulk RNA, leaving chains unpaired. Findings and limits, study-wide: VDJdb-based matching was biased toward anti-spike CD8 responses and missed private and CD4 specificities.

The junction had 10 bases not matched to a gene; V was cut back by 6 bases and J by 2 bases. Germline CDR1 is LGHDT and CDR2 is YNNKEL (reference sequence). This CDR3 is built from 16 residues. Individual cDNA molecules received unique molecular identifiers during library preparation. One entry per CDR3 protein results from TCRdb running MiXCR on the 5' RACE reads. The sample lists roughly 61,000 distinct CDR3 sequences; 9.5% to 14% were seen once. The sample consisted of whole blood. This chain connects TRBV3-1 to TRBJ1-5; 7 nucleotides line up with TRBD1. This clonotype originated in an adult who was a healthcare worker with PCR-confirmed SARS-CoV-2 infection or an uninfected control (not recorded which). CDR3 residues: CASSQGSTGGNQPQHF. The CDR3 nucleotides read TGTGCCAGCAGTCAGGGGTCTACAGGGGGCAATCAGCCCCAGCATTTT.